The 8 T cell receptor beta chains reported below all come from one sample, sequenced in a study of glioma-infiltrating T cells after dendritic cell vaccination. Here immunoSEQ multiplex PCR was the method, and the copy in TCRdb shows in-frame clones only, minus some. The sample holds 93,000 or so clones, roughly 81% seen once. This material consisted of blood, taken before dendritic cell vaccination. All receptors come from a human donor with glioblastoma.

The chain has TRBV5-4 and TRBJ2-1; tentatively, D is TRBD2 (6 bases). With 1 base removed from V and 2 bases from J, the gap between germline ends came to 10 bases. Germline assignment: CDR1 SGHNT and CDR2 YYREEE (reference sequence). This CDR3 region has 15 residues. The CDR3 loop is CASSLRRGTYNEQFF. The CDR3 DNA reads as TGTGCCAGCAGCTTGAGGCGGGGAACCTACAATGAGCAGTTCTTC.

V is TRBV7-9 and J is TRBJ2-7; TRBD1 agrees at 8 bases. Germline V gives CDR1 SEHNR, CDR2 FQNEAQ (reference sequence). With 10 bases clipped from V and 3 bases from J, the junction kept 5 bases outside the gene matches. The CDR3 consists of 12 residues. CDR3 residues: CATRGTGYEQYF. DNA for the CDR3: TGTGCCACACGGGGGACAGGCTACGAGCAGTACTTC.

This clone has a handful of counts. Written as DNA, the CDR3 is TGTGCCAGCAGGTCCGGACAGGGGGCCGACACCGGGGAGCTGTTTTTT. It yields the protein CASRSGQGADTGELFF. The rearrangement uses TRBV6-6 and TRBJ2-2; 11 nucleotides agree with TRBD1. The CDR3 consists of 16 residues. V lost 6 bases, J lost 3 bases, and 6 bases stayed unmatched. Per the germline V gene, CDR1 is MNHNY and CDR2 is SVGAGI (reference sequence).

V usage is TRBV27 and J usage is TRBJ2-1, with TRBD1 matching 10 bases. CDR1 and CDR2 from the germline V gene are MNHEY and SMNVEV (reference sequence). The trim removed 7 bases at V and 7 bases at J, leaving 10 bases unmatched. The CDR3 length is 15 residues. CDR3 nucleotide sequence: TGTGCCAGCACCCCTTGGGACAGGGGAGGGAATGAGCAGTTCTTC. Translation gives CASTPWDRGGNEQFF.

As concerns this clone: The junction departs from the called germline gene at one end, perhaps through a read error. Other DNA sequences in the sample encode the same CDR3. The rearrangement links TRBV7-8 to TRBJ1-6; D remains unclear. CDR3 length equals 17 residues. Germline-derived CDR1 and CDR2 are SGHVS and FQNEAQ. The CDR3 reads CASSPKKKSALHSPLHF. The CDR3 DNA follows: TGTGCCAGCAGCCCCAAAAAGAAGAGCGCCCTGCATTCCCCCCTCCACTTT.

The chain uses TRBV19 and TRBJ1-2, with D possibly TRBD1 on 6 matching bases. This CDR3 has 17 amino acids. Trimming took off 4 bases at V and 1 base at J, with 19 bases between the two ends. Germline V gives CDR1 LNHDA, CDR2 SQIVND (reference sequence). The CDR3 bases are TGTGCCAGTAGTACTAGACAGGAGTTCCTCTTTAACTATGGCTACACCTTC. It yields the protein CASSTRQEFLFNYGYTF.

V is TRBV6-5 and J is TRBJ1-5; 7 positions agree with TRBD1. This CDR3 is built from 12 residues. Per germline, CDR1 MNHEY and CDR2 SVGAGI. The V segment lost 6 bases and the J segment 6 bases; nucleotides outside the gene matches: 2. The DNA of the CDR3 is TGTGCCAGCAGGAACAGGGGTCAGCCCCAGCATTTT. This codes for CASRNRGQPQHF.

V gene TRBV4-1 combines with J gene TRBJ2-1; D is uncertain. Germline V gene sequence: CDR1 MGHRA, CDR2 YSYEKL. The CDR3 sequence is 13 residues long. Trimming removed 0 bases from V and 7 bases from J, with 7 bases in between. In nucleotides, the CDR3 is TGCGCCAGCAGCCAAGAAATCCGTAATGAGCAGTTCTTC. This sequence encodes CASSQEIRNEQFF.